This TCR beta chain stems from a study of blood T cell repertoires in COVID-19. As for the study in general: Collection of acute and convalescent COVID-19 samples took place in the United States, Italy and Spain. T cells, B-cell-depleted T cells, or PBMCs provided the cDNA or gDNA that served as material.

In the case of this clone: This same CDR3 is encoded by further DNA sequences in the sample.

In the source study's methods: Reference gene primer amplification gave estimated nucleated cell counts. Generated by immunoSEQ multiplex PCR, the TCRdb table keeps only in-frame clones and is missing some. The D gene and trimming were derived from the DNA, and the V and J assignments and clone size from that table. The sample holds under 300,000 clones, about 84% seen once. This CDR3 is 16 amino acids long. Germline V CDR1 and CDR2: MNHNS, SASEGT. V lost 3 bases and J lost 8, with 19 bases in between. The sequencing sample was made of peripheral blood. V gene TRBV6-1 combines with J gene TRBJ1-4, with D perhaps TRBD1 (6 bases). This sequence originates from a man of 80 years or more with acute or convalescent COVID-19. The DNA for the CDR3 is TGTGCCAGCAGTGACGGTCCAGGACAGAAAGGCGAAAAACTGTTTTTT. Amino acid sequence: CASSDGPGQKGEKLFF.